These 8 T cell receptor beta chains share one sample of origin, sequenced in a study of cytomegalovirus exposure and HLA in healthy donors (dated by TCRdb to the late 2010s). Library preparation employed the immunoSEQ multiplex PCR assay. For the multiplex PCR, a mixture combining 60 forward primers for TCR Vbeta segments and 13 reverse primers for TCR Jbeta segments was used. TCRdb took over this immuneACCESS table, retaining in-frame rearrangements with V and J assigned. Such tables are incomplete; in checked studies, under half of the missing clones stem from an unresolved V gene, and the remainder is unexplained. The table for this sample lists 50,000 or so clones; approximately 85% of them were counted only once. Clones ranked in the top ten supply roughly 2.5% of the sample. Source material: PBMCs. The receptors were sampled from a boy aged 5 to 17 in good health and CMV-seropositive.

This clone was counted a few times. The chain couples TRBV5-4 to TRBJ2-3; D unresolved. Germline CDR1 is SGHNT and CDR2 is YYREEE (reference sequence). This CDR3 has 14 residues. V lost 4 bases and J lost 2, with 11 bases in between. The chain's CDR3 is CASSKVLDTDTQYF. The CDR3 DNA follows: TGTGCCAGCAGCAAGGTCCTAGACACAGATACGCAGTATTTT.

The chain combines TRBV5-8 with TRBJ2-1; maybe TRBD1 (5 bases). The CDR3 is 15 amino acids. Per germline, CDR1 SGHTS and CDR2 YDEGEE. Trimming pared 2 bases from V and 0 bases from J, leaving 9 bases between. CDR3 region: CASSLGASSYNEQFF. The CDR3 DNA reads TGTGCCAGCAGCTTAGGGGCTAGCTCCTACAATGAGCAGTTCTTC. Drawing the rest from reference TRBV5-8 and TRBJ2-1, the complete variable domain is EAGVTQSPTHLIKTRGQQATLRCSPISGHTSVYWYQQALGLGLQFLLWYDEGEERNRGNFPPRFSGRQFPNYSSELNVNALELEDSALYLCASSLGASSYNEQFFGPGTRLTVL.

V is TRBV4-2 and J is TRBJ2-2; unclear D gene. V lost 4 bases and J lost 6, with 12 bases in between. The CDR3 length is 14 residues. The germline V gene encodes CDR1 LGHNA and CDR2 YNFKEQ. The CDR3 coding sequence is TGTGCCAGCAGCCTCGACACCTACGCCGGGGAGCTGTTTTTT. Residues: CASSLDTYAGELFF.

The chain joins TRBV25-1 to TRBJ1-1; D remains ambiguous. The CDR3 totals 10 residues. Between the trimmed V and J ends, which lost 7 bases and 4 bases, there was a span of 4 bases. The V gene's germline CDR1 is MGHDK and CDR2 SYGVNS. The CDR3 protein is CASTGTEAFF. In nucleotides, the CDR3 is TGTGCCAGCACCGGCACTGAAGCTTTCTTT.

Worth noting for this clone: The junction departs from the called germline gene at one end, perhaps through a read error. The same CDR3 also results from other DNA sequences found in this sample. V is TRBV7-2 and J is TRBJ2-2; 8 bases map to TRBD1. This CDR3 is built from 14 residues. Looked up from germline, CDR1 is SGHTA and CDR2 is FQGNSA. The CDR3, as DNA: TGTGCCAGCAGAGTCAGGGGGCGAACCGGAGAGCTGTTTTTT. Protein sequence: CASRVRGRTGELFF.

This clone was recorded once. This chain's CDR3 is CASRPYLPGYEQYF. CDR3 nucleotide sequence: TGTGCCAGCAGGCCATACTTGCCGGGATACGAGCAGTACTTC. The V and J genes are TRBV2 and TRBJ2-5, with a tentative D call TRBD2 (5 bases). The DNA matches TRBJ2-7 better at its end, which makes the J call doubtful. From germline, CDR1 is SNHLY and CDR2 FYNNEI. The CDR3 is 14 amino acids.

The V call is TRBV7-9, the J call TRBJ2-1, with TRBD2 matching over 9 bases. The CDR3 runs 18 residues. After removal of 5 bases from V and 9 bases from J, the junction contained 20 bases not matched to a gene. Germline CDR1 and CDR2: SEHNR and FQNEAQ (reference sequence). The CDR3: CASSPGPRRTSVSGEQFF. The CDR3 DNA reads TGTGCCAGCAGCCCGGGGCCAAGGAGGACTAGCGTATCCGGTGAGCAGTTCTTC.

The genes are TRBV2 and TRBJ1-5; D call uncertain. V was trimmed by 7 bases and J by 3 bases, leaving 13 bases between them. The CDR3 length is 14 residues. Germline CDR1 and CDR2: SNHLY and FYNNEI. The CDR3 DNA follows: TGTGCCAGCAACTGGGGAGGAAACAATCAGCCCCAGCATTTT. Protein sequence: CASNWGGNNQPQHF.